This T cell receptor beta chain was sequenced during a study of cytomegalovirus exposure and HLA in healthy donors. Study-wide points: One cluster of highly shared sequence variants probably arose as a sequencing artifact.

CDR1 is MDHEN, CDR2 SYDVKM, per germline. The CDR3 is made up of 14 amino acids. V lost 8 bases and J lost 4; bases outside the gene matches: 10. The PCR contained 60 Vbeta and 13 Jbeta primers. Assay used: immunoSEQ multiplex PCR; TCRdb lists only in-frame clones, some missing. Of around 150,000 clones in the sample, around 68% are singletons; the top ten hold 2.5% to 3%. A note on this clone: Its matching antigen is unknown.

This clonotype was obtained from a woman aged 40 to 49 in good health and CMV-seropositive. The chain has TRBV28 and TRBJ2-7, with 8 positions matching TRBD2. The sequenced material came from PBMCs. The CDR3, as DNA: TGTGCCAGCGCTCCGCATAGCGGGAAGTACGAGCAGTACTTC. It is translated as CASAPHSGKYEQYF.